These T cell receptor beta chains were read from a single sample in a study of technical replicates of blood from a few donors. Method: immunoSEQ multiplex PCR; TCRdb's copy keeps in-frame clones and lacks some. In the table there are 60,000 to 70,000 clones, 98% of which are singletons. Sequenced material: T cells isolated from PBMCs. These receptors were taken from a human donor in good health. Each CDR3 is given with its conserved first and last residue. A D gene is named only where the DNA matches it firmly. The size entry is marked missing in some rows and otherwise reads once, few, many or a size class.

v_gene	abundance	d_gene	j_gene	CDR3nt	CDR3aa
TRBV5-1	.	.	TRBJ2-7	TGCGCCAGCAGCTTGGGCACAACAAATTTCGGGGAGCAGTACTTC	CASSLGTTNFGEQYF
TRBV19	once	.	TRBJ1-6	TGTGCCAGTAGACAGCTTGATTCTGGTTCACCCCTCCACTTT	CASRQLDSGSPLHF
TRBV27	.	TRBD1	TRBJ2-2	TGTGCCAGCAGTTTCACAGGGGTCACCGGGGAGCTGTTTTTT	CASSFTGVTGELFF
TRBV19	once	TRBD2	TRBJ2-1	TGTGCCAGTAGTCATATGGGGACTACTGGCAATGAGCAGTTCTTC	CASSHMGTTGNEQFF
TRBV7-2	.	TRBD1	TRBJ1-3	TGTGCCAGCAGCCGGGACAGCAATCCTGGAAACACCATATATTTT	CASSRDSNPGNTIYF
TRBV19	.	TRBD2	TRBJ2-7	TGTGCCAGTATTGGGGGGGACTCCTACGAGCAGTACTTC	CASIGGDSYEQYF
TRBV6-1	.	TRBD1	TRBJ2-1	TGTGCCAGCAGTGGCGACAGGGTTTCTTACTACAATGAGCAGTTCTTC	CASSGDRVSYYNEQFF
TRBV2	.	TRBD2	TRBJ2-1	TGTGCCAACCCGGGACTAGCGGGAGATGAGCAGTTCTTC	CANPGLAGDEQFF
TRBV7-2	.	.	TRBJ1-2	TGTGCCAGCAGCTTAGGGGGGCTGGCCTATGGCTACACCTTC	CASSLGGLAYGYTF
TRBV25-1	.	TRBD2	TRBJ2-7	TGTGCCAGACGACTAGCGGGGGGAACTAGCTCCTACGAGCAGTACTTC	CARRLAGGTSSYEQYF
TRBV5-6	.	TRBD2	TRBJ2-1	TGTGCCAGCAGCTTGTGGACTAGCGATGGCAATGAGCAGTTCTTC	CASSLWTSDGNEQFF
TRBV25-1	.	TRBD1	TRBJ2-1	TGTGCCAGCAGCCGGGACAGGTCATACAATGAGCAGTTCTTC	CASSRDRSYNEQFF
TRBV7-8	.	.	TRBJ1-1	TGTGCCAGCAGCCTGGTTAGGAACACTGAAGCTTTCTTT	CASSLVRNTEAFF
TRBV28	.	.	TRBJ1-2	TGTGCCAGCAGTTTACAGGGGCCGAACTATGGCTACACCTTC	CASSLQGPNYGYTF
TRBV25-1	.	TRBD1	TRBJ1-1	TGTGCCAGCAGGGGACAGGCAAAAAACACTGAAGCTTTCTTT	CASRGQAKNTEAFF
TRBV5-1	.	.	TRBJ2-3	TGCGCCAGCAGCCCCGAACTCCCAGATACGCAGTATTTT	CASSPELPDTQYF
TRBV7-9	.	TRBD1	TRBJ1-2	TGTGCCAGCAGCGACCAGGGACAGGGGAATGGCTACACCTTC	CASSDQGQGNGYTF
TRBV13	.	TRBD1	TRBJ1-1	TGTGCCAGCAGCTCTCCAGGGACAGGGAGCACTGAAGCTTTCTTT	CASSSPGTGSTEAFF
TRBV7-8	once	.	TRBJ1-3	TGTGCCAGCAGCTTAGGTTCGGACTACTCTGGAAACACCATATATTTT	CASSLGSDYSGNTIYF
TRBV7-8	.	TRBD1	TRBJ2-2	TGTGCCAGCAGCCCAATGGACAGGCCGAACACCGGGGAGCTGTTTTTT	CASSPMDRPNTGELFF
TRBV6-1	.	.	TRBJ2-1	TGTGCCAGCAGTCCAACAGCCATCGGGCAGTTCTTC	CASSPTAIGQFF
TRBV30	.	.	TRBJ1-1	TGTGCCTGGAGTGTTACAGGGAAATCTGAAGCTTTCTTT	CAWSVTGKSEAFF
TRBV30	.	TRBD1	TRBJ1-5	TGTGCCTGGAGTGAAGGGACAGCCAATCAGCCCCAGCATTTT	CAWSEGTANQPQHF
TRBV11-3	once	.	TRBJ1-5	TGTGCCAGCAGCTTAGATCACAGGTGCCCACCGCATCCCAATCAGCCCCAGCATTTT	CASSLDHRCPPHPNQPQHF
TRBV28	.	.	TRBJ1-5	TGTGCCAGCTCCGCCCCGGGGGATCAGCCCCAGCATTTT	CASSAPGDQPQHF
TRBV25-1	.	.	TRBJ2-2	TGTGCCAGCAGGGGGGACACACTGAACACCGGGGAGCTGTTTTTT	CASRGDTLNTGELFF
TRBV30	.	.	TRBJ1-5	TGTGCCTGGGGAGGACCCAATCAGCCCCAGCATTTT	CAWGGPNQPQHF
TRBV28	.	.	TRBJ2-5	TGTGCCAGCACCCCGGGATCGCAAGAGACCCAGTACTTC	CASTPGSQETQYF
TRBV7-8	.	.	TRBJ2-7	TGTGCCAGCAGTTCCTACCCCGACAGGATCTACGAGCAGTACTTC	CASSSYPDRIYEQYF
TRBV4-1	.	.	TRBJ1-4	TGCGCCAGCAGCCAAGCCGACCGACTGGATGGGAGTGAAAAACTGTTTTTT	CASSQADRLDGSEKLFF
TRBV6-1	.	.	TRBJ2-3	TGTGCCAGCAGCGCAGGGTTCTCCACAGATACGCAGTATTTT	CASSAGFSTDTQYF
TRBV10-2	.	.	TRBJ1-1	TGCGCCAGCAAAGGGAGCACTGAAGCTTTCTTT	CASKGSTEAFF
TRBV7-3	once	.	TRBJ1-1	TGTGCCAGCAGCGGCGATGGCTGGACAGAAGCTTTCTTT	CASSGDGWTEAFF
TRBV6-1	.	TRBD2	TRBJ2-7	TGTGCCAGCAGGTTGACTAGCGGGGCTTCGGGAGAGCAGTACTTC	CASRLTSGASGEQYF
TRBV4-1	.	TRBD2	TRBJ2-3	TGCGCCAGCAGCCAATCCGGGAGGGCAAGTACAGATACGCAGTATTTT	CASSQSGRASTDTQYF
TRBV4-1	.	TRBD1	TRBJ1-2	TGCGCCAGCAGCCAAACCCAGACAGGGGGCCTTCTCGGGAACTATGGCTACACCTTC	CASSQTQTGGLLGNYGYTF
TRBV5-4	.	TRBD2	TRBJ2-2	TGTGCCAGCAGCCCTCTAGCGGGAGCGAACACCGGGGAGCTGTTTTTT	CASSPLAGANTGELFF
TRBV7-9	.	TRBD1	TRBJ1-2	TGTGCCAGCAGCTTAGCGAGGGAACGGACAGGTAACTTCTATGGCTACACCTTC	CASSLARERTGNFYGYTF
TRBV5-1	.	.	TRBJ2-1	TGCGCCAGCAGCTCCTGGGACTTAGAGCAGTTCTTC	CASSSWDLEQFF
TRBV6-1	few	TRBD2	TRBJ2-7	TGTGCCAGCAGGCTAGCGGGAGAATACTACGAGCAGTACTTC	CASRLAGEYYEQYF
TRBV9	once	.	TRBJ2-1	TGTGCCAGCAGCGTAGCCGAGGGGGGGCCAAGGGAGCAGTTCTTC	CASSVAEGGPREQFF
TRBV7-9	.	.	TRBJ1-4	TGTGCCAGCAGCGCGGACACGTCTAATGAAAAACTGTTTTTT	CASSADTSNEKLFF
TRBV6-4	.	.	TRBJ1-1	TGTGCCAGCAGTGCCGCGGGGCCGAACACTGAAGCTTTCTTT	CASSAAGPNTEAFF
TRBV5-1	.	.	TRBJ1-3	TGCGCCAGCAGCCCCTCCACTGACTCTGGAAACACCATATATTTT	CASSPSTDSGNTIYF
TRBV10-3	.	TRBD1	TRBJ1-2	TGTGCCATCAGTCCGGGGACAGGTTTATTCTATGGCTACACCTTC	CAISPGTGLFYGYTF
TRBV7-9	.	.	TRBJ1-1	TGTGCCAGCAGCCTGGGAGAGGTTCCCCCAATCACTGAAGCTTTCTTT	CASSLGEVPPITEAFF
TRBV11-2	.	TRBD1	TRBJ2-5	TGTGCCAGCAGCGCGACAGGGGGCCGGGAGACCCAGTACTTC	CASSATGGRETQYF
TRBV6-1	.	.	TRBJ2-5	TGTGCCAGCAGTGAATTAGCCACCGAAGCGGAGACCCAGTACTTC	CASSELATEAETQYF
TRBV5-4	.	.	TRBJ2-1	TGTGCCAGCAGCTCCCAAGACTGGAACAATGAGCAGTTCTTC	CASSSQDWNNEQFF
TRBV5-1	.	TRBD1	TRBJ2-2	TGCGCCAGCAGCGGGGCCGGGACAGGTACGAACACCGGGGAGCTGTTTTTT	CASSGAGTGTNTGELFF
TRBV6-5	few	TRBD1	TRBJ1-5	TGTGCCAGCAGTTACTCGACAGGGATTCAGCCCCAGCATTTT	CASSYSTGIQPQHF
TRBV7-9	.	.	TRBJ2-3	TGTGCCAGCAGCTCCTCAGGGGCGACAGATACGCAGTATTTT	CASSSSGATDTQYF